A single sample gave rise to the 25 T cell receptor beta chains below, sequenced in a study of T cell responses to AZD1222 COVID-19 vaccine. Sequencing was performed with immunoSEQ multiplex PCR; in TCRdb, only in-frame clones are kept and a portion is missing. The data hold 150,000 or so clones, with about nine tenths observed a single time. Here the sequenced sample was peripheral blood, taken 28 days after the second AZD1222 dose. The source is an adult who received the AZD1222 COVID-19 vaccine.

In DNA form, the CDR3 reads TGCGCCAGCAGCTCCCGAGGCCTAGCCGCAGATACGCAGTATTTT. As protein: CASSSRGLAADTQYF. The genes are TRBV5-1 and TRBJ2-3; possibly TRBD2 for D (5 bases). V was pared by 3 bases and J by 4 bases, with 15 bases between. The V gene's germline CDR1 is SGHRS and CDR2 YFSETQ. The CDR3 has 15 residues.

The V call is TRBV19, the J call TRBJ2-6; 8 bases line up with TRBD1. The J segment lost 1 base and the V segment lost 1 base, leaving 15 bases of the junction unmatched. The CDR3 totals 21 residues. CDR1 and CDR2 from the germline V gene are LNHDA and SQIVND (reference sequence). The CDR3 coding sequence is TGTGCCAGTAGTATAGGGGACAGGCTATTTAATATCCTTTCTGGGGCCAACGTCCTGACTTTC. Translation: CASSIGDRLFNILSGANVLTF.

The chain recombines TRBV27 with TRBJ2-2, with 7 bases lining up with TRBD1. V lost 6 bases to trimming and J lost 8 bases; unmatched junction nucleotides: 15. The germline V gene encodes CDR1 MNHEY and CDR2 SMNVEV (reference sequence). CDR3 length equals 16 residues. This CDR3 is CASSYRDSRSDGELFF. CDR3 coding DNA: TGTGCCAGCAGCTATAGGGACAGCAGGTCCGATGGGGAGCTGTTTTTT.

The CDR3 reads CASSYLGGVNSPLHF. CDR3 sequence (DNA): TGTGCCAGCAGTTACTTAGGGGGCGTTAATTCACCCCTCCACTTT. The rearrangement links TRBV6-5 to TRBJ1-6, with TRBD1 matching 7 bases. With 1 base clipped from V and 6 bases from J, the junction kept 3 bases outside the gene matches. This CDR3 has 15 residues. From germline, CDR1 is MNHEY and CDR2 SVGAGI.

This clone has a handful of counts. The genes are TRBV4-1 and TRBJ2-7; 10 bases are a match to TRBD1. Trimming at V came to 0 bases and at J to 2 bases, leaving 4 bases not matched to a gene. Germline CDR1 reads MGHRA; CDR2 reads YSYEKL. This CDR3 has 16 residues. The CDR3 loop reads CASSQETGGKPYEQYF. The CDR3 DNA reads as TGCGCCAGCAGCCAAGAGACAGGGGGCAAGCCCTACGAGCAGTACTTC.

The chain has TRBV13 and TRBJ2-1; D is unclear. CDR1 PRHDT and CDR2 FYEKMQ come from the germline V gene (reference sequence). This CDR3 has 13 residues. V was shortened by 3 bases and J by 14 bases, with 17 bases between the two germline ends. The DNA for the CDR3 is TGTGCCAGCAGCTTTTCCACTCAGACCACGGAGTTCTTC. Its translation: CASSFSTQTTEFF.

The chain is built from TRBV30 and TRBJ1-2; TRBD1 matches at 8 bases. The CDR3 length is 15 residues. V shed 4 bases and J 5 bases; nucleotides not matched to a gene: 12. Per germline, CDR1 GTSNPN and CDR2 SVGIG (reference sequence). The CDR3 here is CAWTHKGTGRYGYTF. The CDR3 DNA follows: TGTGCCTGGACCCACAAAGGGACAGGAAGATATGGCTACACCTTC.

The CDR3: CAWSGGQGDEKLFF. Written as DNA, the CDR3 is TGTGCCTGGAGTGGTGGGCAGGGGGATGAAAAACTGTTTTTT. This chain uses TRBV30 with TRBJ1-4, with 7 positions matching TRBD1. Germline values: CDR1 GTSNPN, CDR2 SVGIG (reference sequence). The ends lost 1 base at V and 6 bases at J; junction bases unmatched: 5. The CDR3 consists of 14 residues. Full variable domain (remainder filled in from reference TRBV30 and TRBJ1-4): SQTIHQWPATLVQPVGSPLSLECTVEGTSNPNLYWYRQAAGRGLQLLFYSVGIGQISSEVPQNLSASRPQDRQFILSSKKLLLSDSGFYLCAWSGGQGDEKLFFGSGTQLSVL.

V gene TRBV18 combines with J gene TRBJ2-7; 7 bases match TRBD2. Germline V CDR1 and CDR2: KGHSH, LQKENI. V gave up 0 bases and J gave up 2 bases; unmatched junction bases: 1. The CDR3 contains 14 residues. The CDR3 DNA reads as TGTGCCAGCTCACCACCGGGGGGGGCCTACGAGCAGTACTTC. It is translated as CASSPPGGAYEQYF.

V usage is TRBV20-1 and J usage is TRBJ1-2, with 9 bases fitting TRBD1. The germline CDR1 and CDR2 sequences are DFQATT and SNEGSKA (reference sequence). The length of the CDR3 is 14 residues. The V segment lost 3 bases and the J segment 2 bases; nucleotides outside the gene matches: 4. The CDR3 is CSASRGQGNYGYTF. Written as DNA, the CDR3 is TGCAGTGCTAGTAGGGGACAGGGAAACTATGGCTACACCTTC.

The gene calls are TRBV5-8 and TRBJ1-5; TRBD1 matches at 8 bases. CDR3 length: 16 amino acids. The germline V gene has CDR1 SGHTS and CDR2 YDEGEE. V was pared by 3 bases and J by 6 bases, with 11 bases of the junction left unmatched. The CDR3, as DNA: TGTGCCAGCAGCTCTTACTTGGCAGGGGGCCCTCAGCCCCAGCATTTT. Residues: CASSSYLAGGPQPQHF.

This chain connects TRBV6-6 to TRBJ2-1; D gene uncertain. The CDR3 is 14 amino acids. Germline CDR1 MNHNY, CDR2 SVGAGI (reference sequence). V dropped 6 bases and J dropped 3 bases, with 12 bases sitting between them. CDR3 DNA sequence: TGTGCCAGCAGCATGGACCCAGACTACAATGAGCAGTTCTTC. This codes for CASSMDPDYNEQFF.

CDR3 in DNA: TGTGCCAGCAGCAAGAAAGGGGTTTATAATTCACCCCTCCACTTT. The encoded protein is CASSKKGVYNSPLHF. The rearrangement uses TRBV5-6 and TRBJ1-6; D perhaps matches TRBD1 (5 bases). Per germline, CDR1 SGHDT and CDR2 YYEEEE. The CDR3 runs 15 residues. Trimming shortened V by 4 bases and J by 4 bases, and 12 bases separated the two germline ends.

A single count supports this clone. The chain links TRBV5-1 to TRBJ1-6; possible D gene TRBD1, 6 bases. The CDR3 has 16 residues. Germline-derived CDR1 and CDR2 are SGHRS and YFSETQ. The germline V and J ends were trimmed by 3 bases and 7 bases, with 17 bases remaining between them. CDR3 nucleotides: TGCGCCAGCAGCTGGGAAAGACAGGAACGAAATTCACCCCTCCACTTT. It encodes CASSWERQERNSPLHF.

The chain links TRBV30 to TRBJ1-1; unclear D gene. Per the germline V gene, CDR1 is GTSNPN and CDR2 is SVGIG (reference sequence). The CDR3 spans 13 residues. Trimming took 3 bases from V and 1 from J, leaving 9 bases between them. CDR3 protein: CAWRLSGNTEAFF. The CDR3 DNA is TGTGCCTGGAGACTATCGGGGAACACTGAAGCTTTCTTT.

CDR3 bases: TGTGCCAGCAGCTCCCTCTATGGCTACACCTTC. Protein: CASSSLYGYTF. The genes are TRBV11-2 and TRBJ1-2, with D unresolved. V was shortened by 4 bases and J by 4 bases, with 4 bases between the two germline ends. CDR3 length equals 11 residues. Germline loops: CDR1 SGHAT, CDR2 FQNNGV.

The chain joins TRBV11-3 to TRBJ1-3; D remains unclear. Trimming removed 4 bases from V and 2 bases from J, with 6 bases in between. This CDR3 region has 13 residues. Germline V gene data show CDR1 as SGHNT and CDR2 as YENEEA. CDR3 coding DNA: TGTGCCAGCAGCTCAGATACTGGAAACACCATATATTTT. Protein product: CASSSDTGNTIYF. Looking up the rest from reference TRBV11-3 and TRBJ1-3 gives the full variable domain: EAGVVQSPRYKIIEKKQPVAFWCNPISGHNTLYWYLQNLGQGPELLIRYENEEAVDDSQLPKDRFSAERLKGVDSTLKIQPAELGDSAVYLCASSSDTGNTIYFGEGSWLTVV.

The V call is TRBV6-1, the J call TRBJ1-5, with a tentative D call TRBD1 (5 bases). The CDR3 totals 19 residues. Trimming stripped 0 bases from V and 6 bases from J, with 24 bases between. CDR1 and CDR2 from the germline V gene are MNHNS and SASEGT. As DNA, the CDR3 is TGTGCCAGCAGTGAAGCGCTCGTGGGACCGATTTCGGGGGGTCAGCCCCAGCATTTT. Its protein is CASSEALVGPISGGQPQHF.

J is TRBJ2-6 and V is TRBV23-1; maybe TRBD1 (6 bases). TRBV23-1 is an ORF, with its function uncertain. The CDR3 sequence is 20 residues long. The ends were cut back, 4 bases at V and 0 bases at J, with 22 bases in the middle. The CDR3 here is CASSPHRETNPLSGANVLTF. In nucleotides, the CDR3 is TGCGCCAGCAGTCCCCACAGGGAAACTAATCCTCTCTCTGGGGCCAACGTCCTGACTTTC.

This sequence joins TRBV28 and TRBJ2-1, with TRBD1 as a possible D gene (5 bases). The CDR3 sequence is 15 residues long. CDR1 is MDHEN, CDR2 SYDVKM, per germline. Between the trimmed V and J ends, which lost 1 base and 7 bases, there was a span of 14 bases. CDR3 sequence (DNA): TGTGCCAGCAGTTTATCGGGCGGCAAGGGGAATGAGCAGTTCTTC. It codes for CASSLSGGKGNEQFF.

The V gene is TRBV6-5, the J gene TRBJ1-2; no clear D gene. The germline V gene encodes CDR1 MNHEY and CDR2 SVGAGI. This CDR3 has 15 residues. V lost 5 bases and J 5 bases, leaving 18 bases between the germline ends. Here the CDR3 DNA reads TGTGCCAGCAGTAGGTCACTGGACTCCCTTTATGGCTACACCTTC. It encodes CASSRSLDSLYGYTF.

The V gene is TRBV9, the J gene TRBJ2-6; TRBD1 is a possible D gene (6 bases). The CDR3 is made up of 16 amino acids. Per the germline V gene, CDR1 is SGDLS and CDR2 is YYNGEE. Trimming stripped 6 bases from V and 0 bases from J, with 13 bases between. The CDR3 here is CASTPGHSSGANVLTF. Here the CDR3 DNA reads TGTGCCAGCACCCCGGGACACTCCTCTGGGGCCAACGTCCTGACTTTC.

The chain employs TRBV18 and TRBJ2-7, with 7 positions matching TRBD2. CDR1 is KGHSH and CDR2 is LQKENI in the germline V gene. J was trimmed by 4 bases and V by 3 bases; bases with no gene match: 9. The CDR3 has 15 residues. The CDR3, as DNA: TGTGCCAGCTCACCCGCCGGGGGAGGGGTATACGAGCAGTACTTC. Protein product: CASSPAGGGVYEQYF. Looking up the rest from reference TRBV18 and TRBJ2-7 gives the full variable domain: NAGVMQNPRHLVRRRGQEARLRCSPMKGHSHVYWYRQLPEEGLKFMVYLQKENIIDESGMPKERFSAEFPKEGPSILRIQQVVRGDSAAYFCASSPAGGGVYEQYFGPGTRLTVT.

The V and J genes are TRBV4-1 and TRBJ1-5, with a weak D call TRBD1 (5 bases). There are 15 residues in the CDR3. V lost 0 bases and J lost 4, with 10 bases in between. Germline CDR1 is MGHRA and CDR2 is YSYEKL. This chain's CDR3 is CASSQEGQENQPQHF. The CDR3 DNA follows: TGCGCCAGCAGCCAAGAGGGGCAGGAAAATCAGCCCCAGCATTTT.

The chain has TRBV7-2 and TRBJ1-2, with a tentative D call TRBD1 (6 bases). CDR3 length: 14 residues. The V gene's germline CDR1 is SGHTA and CDR2 FQGNSA. Deletions cut 5 bases from V and 5 bases from J, with 15 bases between. CDR3 nucleotide sequence: TGTGCCAGCAGCCAACAGGGACTTTCTTATGGCTACACCTTC. It specifies CASSQQGLSYGYTF.